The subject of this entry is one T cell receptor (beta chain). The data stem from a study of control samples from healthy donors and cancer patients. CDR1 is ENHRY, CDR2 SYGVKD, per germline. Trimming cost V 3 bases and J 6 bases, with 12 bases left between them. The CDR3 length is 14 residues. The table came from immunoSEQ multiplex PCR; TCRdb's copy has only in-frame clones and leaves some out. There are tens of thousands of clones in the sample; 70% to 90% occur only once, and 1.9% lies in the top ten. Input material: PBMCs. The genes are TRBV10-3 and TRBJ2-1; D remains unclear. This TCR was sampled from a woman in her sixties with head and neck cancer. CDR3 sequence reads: CAISDGPTPNEQFF. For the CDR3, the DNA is TGTGCCATCAGTGATGGTCCGACCCCCAATGAGCAGTTCTTC.